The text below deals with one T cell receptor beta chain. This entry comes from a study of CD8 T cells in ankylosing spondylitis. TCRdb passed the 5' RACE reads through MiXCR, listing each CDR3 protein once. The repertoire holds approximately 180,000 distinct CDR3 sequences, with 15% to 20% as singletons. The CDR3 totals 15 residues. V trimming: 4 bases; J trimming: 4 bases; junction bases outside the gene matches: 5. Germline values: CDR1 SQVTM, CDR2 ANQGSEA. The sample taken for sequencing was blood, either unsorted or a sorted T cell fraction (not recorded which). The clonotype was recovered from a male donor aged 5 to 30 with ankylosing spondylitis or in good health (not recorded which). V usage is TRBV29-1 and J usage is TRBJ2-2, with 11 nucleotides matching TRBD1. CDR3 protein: CSVAPGTGGTGELFF. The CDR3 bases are TGCAGCGTTGCCCCAGGGACAGGGGGCACCGGGGAGCTGTTTTTT.